This is a list of T cell receptor beta chains from one sample in a study of immune heterogeneity within non-small cell lung tumors. TCRdb independently ran MiXCR on the multiplex PCR reads; one entry per CDR3 protein. The table records more than 5,000 distinct CDR3 sequences, approximately 22% of them present only once. The sequencing sample was made of lung tumor tissue. These receptors came from a female donor with non-small cell lung cancer. CDR3s leave out the opening cysteine and the closing phenylalanine or tryptophan. A D gene is named only where the DNA matches it firmly. Clone size is not always given. Where it is, it says once, few, many or a class for expanded clones.

clone_size,d_call,v_call,cdr3_aa
few,.,TRBV20-1,SARHGRPSEGYT
few,.,TRBV20-1,SAGLLREHADTQY
.,TRBD2,TRBV9,ASSVGRVTSGRLTYNEQF
few,TRBD1,TRBV30,AWSGTGGVSGNTIY
.,.,TRBV5-1,ASSLDKVLNTEAF
medium-sized,.,TRBV18,ASSLISEGYGYT
few,TRBD2,TRBV15,ATSRDEREIYNEQF
medium-sized,TRBD1,TRBV6-6,ASSYRNPGGKLF
medium-sized,TRBD2,TRBV20-1,SAKRQLGGLPTYNEQF
medium-sized,.,TRBV7-9,ASSLTDSSRSYNSPLH
.,.,TRBV19,ASSISYQTYEQY
.,.,TRBV20-1,GARAAGGGDTQY
few,TRBD1,TRBV28,ASSSPSGQGRETQY
few,TRBD1,TRBV29-1,SVDRGFDYGYT
medium-sized,.,TRBV5-1,ASSSTLSGGFLFGYGYT
medium-sized,TRBD2,TRBV4-1,ASSRPGLAGGITDTQY
.,.,TRBV20-1,SAPGVQGGTDTQY
few,.,TRBV7-2,ASSFQGRETQY
few,.,TRBV11-3,ASSLDPVTDTQY
medium-sized,TRBD2,TRBV12-3/TRBV12-4,ASSSTSGSSYEQY
medium-sized,.,TRBV9,ASSVGAGSSYEQY
.,TRBD1,TRBV19,ARRGDSITRTNEKLF
medium-sized,.,TRBV10-3,AISESKTGSSYEQY
medium-sized,.,TRBV11-2,ASSLEARGRGNTEAF
medium-sized,.,TRBV28,ASSGGIGNTEAF
large,TRBD1,TRBV27,ASMGTGNSNQPQH
.,.,TRBV2,ASSVGREELF
.,.,TRBV28,ASSLDGGAQPQH
.,TRBD1,TRBV20-1,SAYSGTGDEKLF
.,.,TRBV27,ASSPLVGASGDTIY
medium-sized,.,TRBV7-8,ASNRGGTNEKLF
medium-sized,TRBD1,TRBV6-1,ASSEVDRGKSEQY
.,TRBD2,TRBV10-3,AITRLAGGQVNEQF
few,.,TRBV29-1,SVVEGKDTIY
medium-sized,.,TRBV27,ASSSAPTTHNEQF
medium-sized,.,TRBV27,ASSFTSSGPGVSYEQY
.,.,TRBV19,ASTPDGGANEKLF
.,.,TRBV7-6,ASSAGGAEQY
medium-sized,TRBD2,TRBV20-1,SAGLAGALTDTQY
.,TRBD2,TRBV28,ASRASGSPYNEQF
medium-sized,.,TRBV28,ASSLLGQPQH
few,.,TRBV20-1,SARDQGKSSYNEQF
.,.,TRBV7-6,ASSLVGASSTDTQY
.,TRBD2,TRBV2,ASSVSGGRRNEQF
medium-sized,.,TRBV28,ASSSGPQH
medium-sized,.,TRBV2,ASSEEQVRYGYT
medium-sized,TRBD2,TRBV20-1,SAAGGGEQY
medium-sized,.,TRBV28,ASSLWGGDYEQY
few,TRBD1,TRBV11-2,ASSSTGGQNTEAF
medium-sized,TRBD1,TRBV6-4,ASSDGGQVPYEQY
medium-sized,.,TRBV5-1,ASSPMGDYNEQF
.,.,TRBV6-1,ASSPLQDLGYEQY
medium-sized,TRBD2,TRBV5-8,ASSLGTSVTYEQY
medium-sized,.,TRBV11-2,ASSIRQASYEQY
medium-sized,.,TRBV14,ASSPLGVVEQY